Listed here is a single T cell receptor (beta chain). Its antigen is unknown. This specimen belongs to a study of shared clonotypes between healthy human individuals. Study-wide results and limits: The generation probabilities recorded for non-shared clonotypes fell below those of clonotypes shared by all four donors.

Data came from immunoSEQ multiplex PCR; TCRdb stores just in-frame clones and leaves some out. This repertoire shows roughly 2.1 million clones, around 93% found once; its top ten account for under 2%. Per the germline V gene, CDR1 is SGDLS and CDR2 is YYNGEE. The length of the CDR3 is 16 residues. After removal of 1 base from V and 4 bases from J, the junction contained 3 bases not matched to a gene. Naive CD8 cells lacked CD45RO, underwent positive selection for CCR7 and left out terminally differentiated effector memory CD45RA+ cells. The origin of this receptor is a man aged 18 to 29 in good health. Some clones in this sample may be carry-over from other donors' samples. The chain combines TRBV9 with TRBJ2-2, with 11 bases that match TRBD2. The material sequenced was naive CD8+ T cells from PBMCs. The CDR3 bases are TGTGCCAGCAGCGTAAGCGGACTAGCGGGCACCGGGGAGCTGTTTTTT. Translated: CASSVSGLAGTGELFF.